The present entry profiles one T cell receptor (beta chain) with its context. Its antigen is unknown. This specimen comes from a study of cytomegalovirus exposure and HLA in healthy donors. Use of 60 Vbeta and 13 Jbeta primers characterized the PCR. Sequenced by immunoSEQ multiplex PCR; TCRdb stores in-frame clones only, minus some. The data contain over 150,000 clones, 75% to 90% of them singletons. Findings and caveats of the study: An observed cluster of highly shared sequence variants was recorded as a likely sequencing artifact. Several of the most significant clusters appeared linked to common viral pathogens, based on a later analysis. In a later analysis, V- and J-gene trimming of beta chains associated with a DCLRE1C missense variant, replicated independently.

The clonotype originates from a young woman in good health and CMV-seronegative. Sequencing was done on a sample of PBMCs.

CDR3 residues: CAVSRHRATEAFF. The DNA for the CDR3 is TGTGCCGTCAGCCGGCACAGGGCCACTGAAGCTTTCTTT. The chain combines TRBV28 with TRBJ1-1; D is perhaps TRBD1 (6 bases). This CDR3 is 13 amino acids long. Germline V gene sequence: CDR1 MDHEN, CDR2 SYDVKM. V gave up 11 bases and J gave up 4 bases, with 17 bases separating them.